Listed here are 18 T cell receptor beta chains from one sample, sequenced in a study of CD8 T cells in ankylosing spondylitis (dated by TCRdb to 2016 to 2017). Library construction relied on 5' RACE. The sequencing machine was an Illumina HiSeq 2500. The raw public data were reprocessed by TCRdb itself: fastp quality trimming at Q25, MiXCR clonotype calling, in-frame beta chains only. Entries that share a CDR3 protein sequence are merged under the most common genes and DNA. The table for this sample lists just under 350,000 distinct CDR3 sequences; over 12% of them were counted only once. 1.1% of the sample belongs to the ten largest clones. Sequenced material: blood, either unsorted or a sorted T cell fraction (not recorded which). These receptors all come from a male donor with ankylosing spondylitis or in good health (not recorded which).

This clonotype has a handful of counts. The V call is TRBV30, the J call TRBJ1-2, with 9 positions matching TRBD1. V lost 2 bases and J lost 6; bases outside the gene matches: 4. This CDR3 is 13 amino acids long. The V gene's germline CDR1 is GTSNPN and CDR2 SVGIG (reference sequence). CDR3 nucleotide sequence: TGTGCCTGGAGTCTGAGGACAGGGGATGGCTACACCTTC. It codes for CAWSLRTGDGYTF.

V usage is TRBV7-9 and J usage is TRBJ1-1, with D possibly TRBD1 on 6 matching bases. The CDR3 contains 17 residues. V dropped 0 bases and J dropped 3 bases, with 17 bases sitting between them. Germline V CDR1 and CDR2: SEHNR, FQNEAQ (reference sequence). The CDR3 here is CASSLAFGAGDDTEAFF. CDR3 coding DNA: TGTGCCAGCAGCTTAGCGTTTGGGGCAGGGGACGACACTGAAGCTTTCTTT.

This clonotype was recorded at least ten times. The chain combines TRBV20-1 with TRBJ2-2; D is unresolved. The germline gives CDR1 DFQATT, CDR2 SNEGSKA (reference sequence). CDR3 length: 12 amino acids. Trimming took off 6 bases at V and 2 bases at J, with 7 bases between the two ends. CDR3 loop: CSATENTGELFF. DNA for the CDR3: TGCAGTGCCACCGAAAACACCGGGGAGCTGTTTTTT.

This clonotype came up a few times. V usage is TRBV7-2 and J usage is TRBJ1-1; no clear D. Germline V gives CDR1 SGHTA, CDR2 FQGNSA. The CDR3 has 14 residues. Deletions cut 5 bases from V and 1 base from J, with 11 bases between. The CDR3 loop is CASSPRAANTEAFF. DNA of the CDR3: TGTGCCAGCAGCCCACGCGCGGCGAACACTGAAGCTTTCTTT.

This clonotype was recorded a few times. The chain recombines TRBV10-3 with TRBJ1-2, with 7 bases aligning to TRBD1. The CDR3 is 14 residues long. The ends lost 5 bases at V and 6 bases at J; junction bases unmatched: 9. Per the germline V gene, CDR1 is ENHRY and CDR2 is SYGVKD. CDR3 sequence: CAISNNQGEDGYTF. The CDR3 DNA reads as TGTGCCATCAGTAACAATCAGGGGGAAGATGGCTACACCTTC.

The gene calls are TRBV5-1 and TRBJ2-3, with 7 bases identical to TRBD2. Germline CDR1 is SGHRS and CDR2 is YFSETQ. V shed 4 bases, J shed 2 bases, and the junction held 7 bases outside the gene matches. The CDR3 loop spans 15 amino acids. Here the CDR3 DNA reads TGCGCCAGCAGCCCCAGCGGGACCCACACAGATACGCAGTATTTT. Translation gives CASSPSGTHTDTQYF.

The V gene is TRBV6-1, the J gene TRBJ1-5; 7 bases agree with TRBD1. This CDR3 has 15 amino acids. Looked up from germline, CDR1 is MNHNS and CDR2 is SASEGT. The junction had 7 bases not matched to a gene; V was cut back by 6 bases and J by 2 bases. The CDR3 protein is CASRQTGSGNQPQHF. CDR3 coding DNA: TGTGCCAGCAGGCAGACAGGGTCCGGCAATCAGCCCCAGCATTTT.

This chain connects TRBV12-3 or TRBV12-4 to TRBJ2-3; no firm D call. The CDR3 spans 14 residues. V lost 3 bases and J lost 2, with 9 bases in between. The CDR3 DNA reads TGTGCCAGCAGTTTCGGGCTATTCACAGATACGCAGTATTTT. This translates into CASSFGLFTDTQYF.

J is TRBJ1-2 and V is TRBV5-1; TRBD1 aligns across 8 bases. The V segment lost 4 bases and the J segment 7 bases; nucleotides outside the gene matches: 6. This CDR3 is built from 13 residues. Germline V CDR1 and CDR2: SGHRS, YFSETQ. CDR3 region: CASSIGQGIGYTF. For the CDR3, the DNA is TGCGCCAGCAGCATAGGACAGGGCATTGGCTACACCTTC.

This chain connects TRBV18 to TRBJ2-7, with 9 bases aligning to TRBD2. CDR3 length: 16 amino acids. Germline lookup yields CDR1 KGHSH and CDR2 LQKENI. V dropped 6 bases and J dropped 7; count of bases not matched to a gene: 16. CDR3: CASSPRRGGALGEQYF. The CDR3 bases are TGTGCCAGCTCCCCGCGGCGCGGGGGGGCCTTAGGGGAGCAGTACTTC. Based on the CDR3 plus reference TRBV18 and TRBJ2-7, the full variable domain is NAGVMQNPRHLVRRRGQEARLRCSPMKGHSHVYWYRQLPEEGLKFMVYLQKENIIDESGMPKERFSAEFPKEGPSILRIQQVVRGDSAAYFCASSPRRGGALGEQYFGPGTRLTVT.

The chain has TRBV12-3 or TRBV12-4 and TRBJ2-5; weak D call: TRBD1 (6 bases). The ends were cut back, 7 bases at V and 5 bases at J, with 17 bases in the middle. This CDR3 has 14 amino acids. CDR3: CASTGGYGGETQYF. Here the CDR3 DNA reads TGTGCCAGCACCGGCGGATATGGGGGCGAGACCCAGTACTTC.

There are many counts of this clonotype. The chain couples TRBV5-1 to TRBJ2-1; 11 bases are a match to TRBD2. Germline V gene lookup returns CDR1 SGHRS and CDR2 YFSETQ. V was clipped by 0 bases and J by 9 bases; unmatched bases: 5. The CDR3 totals 15 residues. The CDR3 spells CASSLVTSGVGEQFF. The CDR3 coding sequence is TGCGCCAGCAGCTTGGTGACTAGCGGGGTGGGTGAGCAGTTCTTC. Filled out from reference TRBV5-1 and TRBJ2-1, the complete variable domain reads KAGVTQTPRYLIKTRGQQVTLSCSPISGHRSVSWYQQTPGQGLQFLFEYFSETQRNKGNFPGRFSGRQFSNSRSEMNVSTLELGDSALYLCASSLVTSGVGEQFFGPGTRLTVL.

This clonotype was seen a few times. This chain links TRBV5-1 with TRBJ1-1; D remains ambiguous. The germline V gene encodes CDR1 SGHRS and CDR2 YFSETQ. Between the trimmed V and J ends, which lost 0 bases and 4 bases, there was a span of 10 bases. This CDR3 has 14 amino acids. CDR3 in DNA: TGCGCCAGCAGCTTGGGGAGCATTCTCACTGAAGCTTTCTTT. Translating it yields CASSLGSILTEAFF.

This clonotype appeared many times. The V and J genes are TRBV12-3 or TRBV12-4 and TRBJ2-7, with D perhaps TRBD1 (6 bases). V lost 6 bases to trimming and J lost 5 bases, with 14 bases between them. This CDR3 contains 13 residues. CDR3 in DNA: TGTGCCAGCAGGTTAACAGGGTCCCACGAGCAGTACTTC. The encoded protein is CASRLTGSHEQYF.

The genes are TRBV7-9 and TRBJ1-3; D gene ambiguous. The CDR3 is 16 residues long. V gave up 7 bases and J gave up 0 bases, with 16 bases separating them. Per germline, CDR1 SEHNR and CDR2 FQNEAQ (reference sequence). The CDR3 region is CASITTPGSSGNTIYF. The CDR3 DNA follows: TGTGCCAGCATCACAACCCCGGGATCCTCTGGAAACACCATATATTTT.

This clonotype was seen a handful of times. V usage is TRBV20-1 and J usage is TRBJ2-3; 14 nucleotides align to TRBD2. V was pared by 3 bases and J by 4 bases, with 3 bases of the junction left unmatched. Per the germline V gene, CDR1 is DFQATT and CDR2 is SNEGSKA (reference sequence). The CDR3 loop spans 15 amino acids. The CDR3 protein is CSARPTSGRADTQYF. For the CDR3, the DNA is TGCAGTGCTAGGCCGACTAGCGGGAGGGCAGATACGCAGTATTTT.

There are a few counts of this clonotype. The CDR3, as DNA: TGCGCCAGCAGCTTGAGCGGGAGGGACGCCGGGGAGCTGTTTTTT. It yields the protein CASSLSGRDAGELFF. The chain carries TRBV5-1 and TRBJ2-2, with TRBD2 identical over 10 bases. J lost 6 bases, V lost 1 base, and 3 bases had no gene match. Germline V lookup: CDR1 SGHRS, CDR2 YFSETQ. The CDR3 is made up of 15 amino acids. The full variable domain, completed using reference TRBV5-1 and TRBJ2-2, is KAGVTQTPRYLIKTRGQQVTLSCSPISGHRSVSWYQQTPGQGLQFLFEYFSETQRNKGNFPGRFSGRQFSNSRSEMNVSTLELGDSALYLCASSLSGRDAGELFFGEGSRLTVL.

This clonotype was counted between two and nine times. The chain carries TRBV10-2 and TRBJ2-3; the D gene is possibly TRBD1 (6 bases). Germline CDR1 reads WSHSY; CDR2 reads SAAADI. The ends were cut back, 9 bases at V and 0 bases at J, with 13 bases in the middle. The CDR3 runs 14 residues. This CDR3 reads CASSGAFSTDTQYF. In nucleotides, the CDR3 is TGCGCCAGTTCAGGGGCCTTTAGCACAGATACGCAGTATTTT.